This T cell receptor beta chain was identified during a study of blood T cell repertoires in COVID-19. Study context: Sample material is recorded as cDNA or gDNA derived from T cells, B-cell-depleted T cells, or PBMCs.

CDR3 length: 12 residues. V was trimmed by 6 bases and J by 2 bases, leaving 8 bases between them. Authors' processing steps: Reference gene primer amplification gave estimated nucleated cell counts. TCRdb's copy holds only in-frame clones and misses some; the assay was immunoSEQ multiplex PCR. The D gene and trimming were derived from the DNA, and the V and J assignments and clone size from that table. This sample carries 650,000 to 800,000 clones, 90% of them seen once, and the ten largest clones take under 0.3%. The clonotype was recovered from a woman between 18 and 29 years old with acute or convalescent COVID-19. Material for sequencing was peripheral blood. The chain couples TRBV12-3 or TRBV12-4 to TRBJ2-7; no clear D. CDR3 bases: TGTGCCAGCAGCTCCGAGCCCTACGAGCAGTACTTC. It codes for CASSSEPYEQYF.